These T cell receptor beta chains were read from a single sample in a study of T-cell reconstitution after alpha-beta-depleted transplantation in children. Each CDR3 protein is one row after TCRdb ran MiXCR on the PCR reads. In the table there are fewer than 550,000 distinct CDR3 sequences, roughly a tenth of which are singletons. Material: PBMCs from the stem cell graft donor, obtained from the stem cell graft. The receptors originated from a human donor who donated a stem cell graft to a child with acute myeloid leukemia. The CDR3 runs from the conserved cysteine through the conserved F or W. D genes are given only for firm matches. Some rows have no size entry. The others give once, few or many, or a class for an expanded clone.

size	D	V	J	DNA	CDR3
few	NA	TRBV7-2	TRBJ2-3	TGTGCCAGCAGTCAAAACCGAGGGCGGTGGGCAGATACGCAGTATTTT	CASSQNRGRWADTQYF
few	NA	TRBV5-1	TRBJ2-1	TGCGCCAGCAGTACGAGTTTTGAGCAGTTCTTC	CASSTSFEQFF
few	NA	TRBV20-1	TRBJ2-2	TGCAGTGCTAGGACGGTGGATACCGGGGAGCTGTTTTTT	CSARTVDTGELFF
few	NA	TRBV5-1	TRBJ1-2	TGCGCCAGCAGGACCGGGACGGAATATGGCTACACCTTC	CASRTGTEYGYTF
NA	NA	TRBV2	TRBJ1-3	TGTGCCAGCAGTGTTCTCGCGGAACTGACTGGAAACACCATATATTTT	CASSVLAELTGNTIYF
few	NA	TRBV20-1	TRBJ2-1	TGCAGTGCTAGAGGGTCCTGGAACTACAATGAGCAGTTCTTC	CSARGSWNYNEQFF
NA	TRBD2	TRBV4-2	TRBJ2-1	TGTGCCAGCAGCCAGGATCCCGGACTAGCGGGAGGACACAATGAGCAGTTCTTC	CASSQDPGLAGGHNEQFF
NA	TRBD2	TRBV6-5	TRBJ2-5	TGTGCCAGCAGCTATAGCGGGGGGGCCTGGGAGACCCAGTACTTC	CASSYSGGAWETQYF
few	TRBD2	TRBV20-1	TRBJ2-1	TGCAGTGCCCACATGGCGGGAGGGATCTATGAGCAGTTCTTC	CSAHMAGGIYEQFF
many	NA	TRBV7-8	TRBJ2-1	TGTGCCAGCACCAAACAGAGGGGTGTGGGCCCCAATGAGCAGTTCTTC	CASTKQRGVGPNEQFF
few	TRBD1	TRBV7-8	TRBJ2-7	TGTGCCAGCAGCTGGGGCGCAGGGGGTACTGGCGAGCAGTACTTC	CASSWGAGGTGEQYF
many	NA	TRBV5-1	TRBJ2-5	TGCGCCAGCAGCTTGCAGGGTGCGGGGCAAGAGACCCAGTACTTC	CASSLQGAGQETQYF
few	NA	TRBV4-2	TRBJ1-2	TGTGCCAGCAGCCAAGAAGCCAGGGGCGGTTCTTTCTATGGCTACACCTTC	CASSQEARGGSFYGYTF
few	NA	TRBV7-6	TRBJ1-2	TGTGCCAGCAGCTTAGAATCAGGAATAATAGGTAGCTACGGCTACACCTTC	CASSLESGIIGSYGYTF
NA	TRBD1	TRBV7-3	TRBJ1-2	TGTGCCAGCAGCCTCGCGGGACAGGGGATCTATGGCTACACCTTC	CASSLAGQGIYGYTF
many	NA	TRBV7-3	TRBJ2-3	TGTGCCAGCAGCTTATATGCAGGGTCAGCAGATACGCAGTATTTT	CASSLYAGSADTQYF
NA	NA	TRBV12-3/TRBV12-4	TRBJ1-4	TGTGCCAGCAGTTTGGTTCGCAGGACCGGGGAACTGTTTTTT	CASSLVRRTGELFF
few	NA	TRBV5-5	TRBJ1-1	TGTGCCAGCAGCTCACTCGCGGGCCAGAACACTGAAGCTTTCTTT	CASSSLAGQNTEAFF
few	NA	TRBV25-1	TRBJ1-2	TGTGCCAGCAGCTCAAAACTAAACTATGGCTACACCTTC	CASSSKLNYGYTF
few	TRBD1	TRBV20-1	TRBJ1-1	TGCAGTGCTAGGGGGACAGGGGGTTGGACTGAAGCTTTCTTT	CSARGTGGWTEAFF
NA	NA	TRBV6-5	TRBJ2-5	TGTGCCAGCAGTTACTACAGGGAAGGGGAGACCCAGTACTTC	CASSYYREGETQYF
many	NA	TRBV6-2/TRBV6-3	TRBJ1-1	TGTGCCAGCAGTTACTCGACTAGAGGCGGAGCGATGAACACTGAAGCTTTCTTT	CASSYSTRGGAMNTEAFF
NA	NA	TRBV20-1	TRBJ1-4	TGCAGTGCTAGAGACGGGACGGCCGAGGGGGGAAAACTGTTTTTT	CSARDGTAEGGKLFF
NA	TRBD1	TRBV5-1	TRBJ2-5	TGCGCCAGCAGCTTACTCGGGACAGGGTTACAAGAGACCCAGTACTTC	CASSLLGTGLQETQYF
few	NA	TRBV7-2	TRBJ2-7	TGTGCCAGCAGCTTAGCGCAGAGCTCCTACGAGCAGTACTTC	CASSLAQSSYEQYF
NA	TRBD1	TRBV20-1	TRBJ1-1	TGCAGTGCTAGACAAGGGACAGGGTTGATCACTGAAGCTTTCTTT	CSARQGTGLITEAFF
many	NA	TRBV5-1	TRBJ1-2	TGCGCCAGCAGCTTTGAAGTAGGGCATGGCTACACCTTC	CASSFEVGHGYTF
few	TRBD1	TRBV20-1	TRBJ2-3	TGCAGTGTGGCTAGCAGGGGGTTGGATACGCAGTATTTT	CSVASRGLDTQYF
many	TRBD1	TRBV9	TRBJ1-6	TGTGCCAGCAGCGCGATGGACAGGGGGGATTCACCCCTCCACTTT	CASSAMDRGDSPLHF
many	NA	TRBV12-3/TRBV12-4	TRBJ2-2	TGTGCCAGCAGTGAGACAGGACATTCGGGCGGGGAGCTGTTTTTT	CASSETGHSGGELFF
many	TRBD1	TRBV7-2	TRBJ2-7	TGTGCCAGCAGCACCCGACAGGGGAGTGACGAGCAGTACTTC	CASSTRQGSDEQYF
few	NA	TRBV7-8	TRBJ1-5	TGTGCCAGCAGCGGCCCGGGAAGAGCGGATCAGCCCCAGCATTTT	CASSGPGRADQPQHF
few	NA	TRBV18	TRBJ1-3	TGTGCCAGCTCACCACCTGACAGGAGCTCTGGAAACACCATATATTTT	CASSPPDRSSGNTIYF
few	NA	TRBV27	TRBJ2-1	TGTGCCAGCAGTTACCGGACGGGGGTGAATCCGAAAAATGAGCAGTTCTTC	CASSYRTGVNPKNEQFF
NA	TRBD2	TRBV5-1	TRBJ2-3	TGCGCCAGCAGCTTAAAGGGAGAGTCTAGCGGGGTCACAGATACGCAGTATTTT	CASSLKGESSGVTDTQYF
many	TRBD1	TRBV7-9	TRBJ2-1	TGTGCCAGCAGGCGACAGGGAAGCTCCTACAATGAGCAGTTCTTC	CASRRQGSSYNEQFF
few	TRBD2	TRBV27	TRBJ2-3	TGTGCCAGCAGTTTAGGGTACGCTAGCGGGCAAGATACGCAGTATTTT	CASSLGYASGQDTQYF
NA	NA	TRBV10-3	TRBJ2-2	TGTGCCATCAGTGGATCTCTGGGGGAGCTGTTTTTT	CAISGSLGELFF
few	NA	TRBV5-1	TRBJ2-2	TGCGCCAGCAGCTCAGATTACGTCGGGGAGCTGTTTTTT	CASSSDYVGELFF
NA	NA	TRBV7-2	TRBJ2-1	TGTGCCAGCAGCTCAGACGTCCCAAGGCATGAGCAGTTCTTC	CASSSDVPRHEQFF
NA	NA	TRBV6-2/TRBV6-3	TRBJ1-5	TGTGCCAGCAGTTACTCGTCCATGGGTAGCAATCAGCCCCAGCATTTT	CASSYSSMGSNQPQHF
few	NA	TRBV7-2	TRBJ2-3	TGTGCCAGCAGCGTTATAACAGATACGCAGTATTTT	CASSVITDTQYF
few	NA	TRBV18	TRBJ2-1	TGTGCCAGCTCACCTAAGGGGGGCTGGGACAATGAGCAGTTCTTC	CASSPKGGWDNEQFF
NA	NA	TRBV5-6	TRBJ1-4	TGTGCCAGCAGCCCGCTGGGGGATGCTGGCGAAAAACTGTTTTTT	CASSPLGDAGEKLFF
NA	NA	TRBV20-1	TRBJ2-5	TGCAGTGCCTATAGGACAGAGCAAGAGACCCAGTACTTC	CSAYRTEQETQYF
NA	NA	TRBV5-1	TRBJ2-7	TGCGCCAGCAGCTTGGAGGCAGGGAGCTCCTACGAGCAGTACTTC	CASSLEAGSSYEQYF
NA	NA	TRBV15	TRBJ1-1	TGTGCCACCAGCAGAGACCAAGTGGGGGGCTCTGAAGCTTTCTTT	CATSRDQVGGSEAFF
NA	TRBD1	TRBV6-2/TRBV6-3	TRBJ1-2	TGTGCCAGCAGGCGCCAGGGGGCTTATGGCTACACCTTC	CASRRQGAYGYTF
few	TRBD1	TRBV12-3/TRBV12-4	TRBJ1-2	TGTGCCAGCAGTTCCTACAGGGGCGACGGCTATGGCTACACCTTC	CASSSYRGDGYGYTF
NA	TRBD1	TRBV12-3/TRBV12-4	TRBJ1-2	TGTGCCAGCAGACGGACAGGGGCGAGACAAACCTTC	CASRRTGARQTF
few	TRBD1	TRBV11-2	TRBJ2-7	TGTGCCAGCAGCTTAGCCGGGACAGCCTACGAGCAGTACTTC	CASSLAGTAYEQYF
few	TRBD1	TRBV29-1	TRBJ2-1	TGCAGCACCTTAGAAGGGGGCGTCCTAGATGAGCAGTTCTTC	CSTLEGGVLDEQFF
NA	TRBD2	TRBV5-1	TRBJ2-1	TGCGCCAGCAGATCCGGACTAGCGGGGGGGACATCCAATGAGCAGTTCTTC	CASRSGLAGGTSNEQFF
few	TRBD1	TRBV5-1	TRBJ1-1	TGCGCCAGCAGCAGCGACAGGGGGATCGTATGGACTGAAGCTTTCTTT	CASSSDRGIVWTEAFF
many	NA	TRBV11-1	TRBJ2-5	TGTGCCAGCAGTTCGACGAGTGTTGAAAAAGAGACCCAGTACTTC	CASSSTSVEKETQYF